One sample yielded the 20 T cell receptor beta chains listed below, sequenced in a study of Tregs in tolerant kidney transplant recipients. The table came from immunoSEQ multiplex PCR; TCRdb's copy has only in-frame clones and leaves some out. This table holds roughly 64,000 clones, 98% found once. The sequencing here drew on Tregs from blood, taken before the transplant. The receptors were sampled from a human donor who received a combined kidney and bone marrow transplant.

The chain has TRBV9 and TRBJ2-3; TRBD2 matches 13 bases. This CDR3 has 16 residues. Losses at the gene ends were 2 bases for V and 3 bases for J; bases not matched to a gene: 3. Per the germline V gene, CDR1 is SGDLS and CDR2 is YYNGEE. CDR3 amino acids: CASSVGTSGTTDTQYF. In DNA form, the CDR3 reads TGTGCCAGCAGCGTGGGGACTAGCGGGACTACAGATACGCAGTATTTT.

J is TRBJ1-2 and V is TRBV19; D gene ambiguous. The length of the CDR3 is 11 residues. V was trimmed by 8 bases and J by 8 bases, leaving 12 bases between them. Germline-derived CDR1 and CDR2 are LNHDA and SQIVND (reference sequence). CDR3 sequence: CASLGEGGYTF. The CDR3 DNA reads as TGTGCCAGTCTGGGTGAGGGCGGCTACACCTTC. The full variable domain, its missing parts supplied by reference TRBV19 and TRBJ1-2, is DGGITQSPKYLFRKEGQNVTLSCEQNLNHDAMYWYRQDPGQGLRLIYYSQIVNDFQKGDIAEGYSVSREKKESFPLTVTSAQKNPTAFYLCASLGEGGYTFGSGTRLTVV.

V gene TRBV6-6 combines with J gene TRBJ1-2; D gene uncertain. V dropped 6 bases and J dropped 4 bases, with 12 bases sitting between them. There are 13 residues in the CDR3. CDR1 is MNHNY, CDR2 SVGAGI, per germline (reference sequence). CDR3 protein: CASSRVGGYGYTF. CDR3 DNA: TGTGCCAGCAGCCGGGTAGGTGGCTATGGCTACACCTTC.

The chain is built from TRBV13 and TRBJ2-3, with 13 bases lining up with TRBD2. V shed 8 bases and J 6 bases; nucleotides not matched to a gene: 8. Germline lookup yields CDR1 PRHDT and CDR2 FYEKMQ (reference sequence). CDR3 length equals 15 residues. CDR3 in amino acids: CASLDGLAGVDTQYF. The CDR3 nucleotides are TGTGCCAGCCTCGATGGACTAGCGGGGGTGGATACGCAGTATTTT.

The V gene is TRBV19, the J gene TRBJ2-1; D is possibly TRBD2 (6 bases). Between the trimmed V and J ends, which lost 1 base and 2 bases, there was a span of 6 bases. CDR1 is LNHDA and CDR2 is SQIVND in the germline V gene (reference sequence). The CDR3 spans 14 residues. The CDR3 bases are TGTGCCAGTAGTATAGGACTAGCCTACAATGAGCAGTTCTTC. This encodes CASSIGLAYNEQFF. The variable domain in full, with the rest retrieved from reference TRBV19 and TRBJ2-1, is DGGITQSPKYLFRKEGQNVTLSCEQNLNHDAMYWYRQDPGQGLRLIYYSQIVNDFQKGDIAEGYSVSREKKESFPLTVTSAQKNPTAFYLCASSIGLAYNEQFFGPGTRLTVL.

The CDR3 sequence is CASSGREVSNTEAFF. The CDR3 bases are TGTGCCAGCAGTGGAAGGGAGGTCAGCAACACTGAAGCTTTCTTT. The chain has TRBV2 and TRBJ1-1, with D hard to call. CDR3 length: 15 amino acids. V was shortened by 4 bases and J by 2 bases, with 14 bases between the two germline ends. Germline V gene lookup returns CDR1 SNHLY and CDR2 FYNNEI.

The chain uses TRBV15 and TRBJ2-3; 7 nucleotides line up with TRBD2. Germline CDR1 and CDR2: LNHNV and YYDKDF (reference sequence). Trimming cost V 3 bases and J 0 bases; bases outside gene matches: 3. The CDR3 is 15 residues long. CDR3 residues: CATSSSGYSTDTQYF. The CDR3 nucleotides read TGTGCCACCAGCAGTAGCGGGTATAGCACAGATACGCAGTATTTT.

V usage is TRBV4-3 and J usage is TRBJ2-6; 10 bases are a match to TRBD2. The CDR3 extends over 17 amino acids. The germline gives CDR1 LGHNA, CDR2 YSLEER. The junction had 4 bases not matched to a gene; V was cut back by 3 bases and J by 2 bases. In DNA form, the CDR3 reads TGCGCCAGCAGCCAGGGACTAGCGACCGCTGGGGCCAACGTCCTGACTTTC. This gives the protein CASSQGLATAGANVLTF.

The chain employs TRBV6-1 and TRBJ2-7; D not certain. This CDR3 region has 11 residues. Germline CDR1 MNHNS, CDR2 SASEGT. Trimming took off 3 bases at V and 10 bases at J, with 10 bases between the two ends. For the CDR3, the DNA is TGTGCCAGCAGTGAGTGGCAGGAACAGTACTTC. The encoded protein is CASSEWQEQYF.

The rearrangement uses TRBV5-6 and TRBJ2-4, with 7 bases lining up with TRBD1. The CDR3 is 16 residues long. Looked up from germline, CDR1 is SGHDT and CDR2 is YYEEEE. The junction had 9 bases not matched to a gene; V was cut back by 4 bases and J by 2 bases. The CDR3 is CASSILDRAPKNIQYF. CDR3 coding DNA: TGTGCCAGCAGCATCCTAGACAGGGCCCCCAAAAACATTCAGTACTTC.

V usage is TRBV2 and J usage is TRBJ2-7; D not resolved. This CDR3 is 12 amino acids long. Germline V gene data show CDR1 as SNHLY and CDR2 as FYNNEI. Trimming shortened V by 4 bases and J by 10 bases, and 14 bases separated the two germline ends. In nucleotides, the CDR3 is TGTGCCAGCAGTGGGTCAGGATTGGTACAGTACTTC. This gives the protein CASSGSGLVQYF.

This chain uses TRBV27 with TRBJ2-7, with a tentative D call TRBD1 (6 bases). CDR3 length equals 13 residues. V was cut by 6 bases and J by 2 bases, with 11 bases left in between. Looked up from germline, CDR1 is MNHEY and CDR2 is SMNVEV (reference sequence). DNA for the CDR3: TGTGCCAGCAGCCCCAGGGGAGCCTACGAGCAGTACTTC. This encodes CASSPRGAYEQYF.

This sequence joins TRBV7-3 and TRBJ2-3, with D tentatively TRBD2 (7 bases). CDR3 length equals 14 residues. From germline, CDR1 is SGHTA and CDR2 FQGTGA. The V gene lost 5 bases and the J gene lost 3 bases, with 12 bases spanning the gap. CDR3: CASSAGGRTDTQYF. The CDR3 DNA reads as TGTGCCAGCAGCGCCGGGGGGCGAACAGATACGCAGTATTTT. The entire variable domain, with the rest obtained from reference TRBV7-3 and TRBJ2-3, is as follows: GAGVSQTPSNKVTEKGKYVELRCDPISGHTALYWYRQSLGQGPEFLIYFQGTGAADDSGLPNDRFFAVRPEGSVSTLKIQRTERGDSAVYLCASSAGGRTDTQYFGPGTRLTVL.

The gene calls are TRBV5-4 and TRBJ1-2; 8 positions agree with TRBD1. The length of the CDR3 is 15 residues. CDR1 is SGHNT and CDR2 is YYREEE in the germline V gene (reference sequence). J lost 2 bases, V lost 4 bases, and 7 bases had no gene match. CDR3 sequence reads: CASSPGDRINYGYTF. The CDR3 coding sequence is TGTGCCAGCAGCCCGGGGGACAGGATCAACTATGGCTACACCTTC. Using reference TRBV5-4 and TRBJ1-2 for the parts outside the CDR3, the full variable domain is ETGVTQSPTHLIKTRGQQVTLRCSSQSGHNTVSWYQQALGQGPQFIFQYYREEENGRGNFPPRFSGLQFPNYSSELNVNALELDDSALYLCASSPGDRINYGYTFGSGTRLTVV.

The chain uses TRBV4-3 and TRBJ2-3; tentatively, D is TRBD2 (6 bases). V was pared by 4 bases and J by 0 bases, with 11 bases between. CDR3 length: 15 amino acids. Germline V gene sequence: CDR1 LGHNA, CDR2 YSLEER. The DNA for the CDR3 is TGCGCCAGCAGCCTAGGAAGCGGGAGCACAGATACGCAGTATTTT. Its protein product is CASSLGSGSTDTQYF.

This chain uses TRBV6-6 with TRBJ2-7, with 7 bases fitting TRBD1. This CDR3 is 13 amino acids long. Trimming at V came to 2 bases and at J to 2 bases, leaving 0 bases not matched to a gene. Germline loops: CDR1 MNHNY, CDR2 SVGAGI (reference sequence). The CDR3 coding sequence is TGTGCCAGCAGTTACAGGGGGCCCTACGAGCAGTACTTC. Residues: CASSYRGPYEQYF.

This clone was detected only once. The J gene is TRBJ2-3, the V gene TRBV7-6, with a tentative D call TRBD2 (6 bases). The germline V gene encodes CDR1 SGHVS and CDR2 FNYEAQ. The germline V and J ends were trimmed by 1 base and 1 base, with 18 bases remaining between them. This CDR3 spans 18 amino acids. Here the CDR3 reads CASSLVGGTYLGTDTQYF. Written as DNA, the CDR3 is TGTGCCAGCAGCTTAGTTGGCGGGACCTACCTCGGCACAGATACGCAGTATTTT.

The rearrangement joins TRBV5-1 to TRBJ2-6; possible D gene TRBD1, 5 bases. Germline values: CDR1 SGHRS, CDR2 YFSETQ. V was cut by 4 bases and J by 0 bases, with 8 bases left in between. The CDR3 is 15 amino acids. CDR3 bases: TGCGCCAGCAGCGAACAGGTCTCTGGGGCCAACGTCCTGACTTTC. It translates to CASSEQVSGANVLTF.

In nucleotides, the CDR3 is TGTGCCAGCAGTTACCGGCGGGAGTCCTACGAGCAGTACTTC. Translation gives CASSYRRESYEQYF. The chain combines TRBV6-5 with TRBJ2-7, with TRBD2 identical over 7 bases. The germline gives CDR1 MNHEY, CDR2 SVGAGI. V gave up 2 bases and J gave up 1 base; unmatched junction bases: 2. The CDR3 extends over 14 amino acids.

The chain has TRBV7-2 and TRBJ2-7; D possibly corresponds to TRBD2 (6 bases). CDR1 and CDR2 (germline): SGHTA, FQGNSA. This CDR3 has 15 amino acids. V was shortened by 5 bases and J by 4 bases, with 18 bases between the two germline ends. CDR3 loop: CASSVLPGAPYEQYF. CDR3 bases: TGTGCCAGCAGCGTACTCCCGGGAGCCCCTTACGAGCAGTACTTC. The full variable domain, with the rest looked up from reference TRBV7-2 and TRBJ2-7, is GAGVSQSPSNKVTEKGKDVELRCDPISGHTALYWYRQSLGQGLEFLIYFQGNSAPDKSGLPSDRFSAERTGGSVSTLTIQRTQQEDSAVYLCASSVLPGAPYEQYFGPGTRLTVT.